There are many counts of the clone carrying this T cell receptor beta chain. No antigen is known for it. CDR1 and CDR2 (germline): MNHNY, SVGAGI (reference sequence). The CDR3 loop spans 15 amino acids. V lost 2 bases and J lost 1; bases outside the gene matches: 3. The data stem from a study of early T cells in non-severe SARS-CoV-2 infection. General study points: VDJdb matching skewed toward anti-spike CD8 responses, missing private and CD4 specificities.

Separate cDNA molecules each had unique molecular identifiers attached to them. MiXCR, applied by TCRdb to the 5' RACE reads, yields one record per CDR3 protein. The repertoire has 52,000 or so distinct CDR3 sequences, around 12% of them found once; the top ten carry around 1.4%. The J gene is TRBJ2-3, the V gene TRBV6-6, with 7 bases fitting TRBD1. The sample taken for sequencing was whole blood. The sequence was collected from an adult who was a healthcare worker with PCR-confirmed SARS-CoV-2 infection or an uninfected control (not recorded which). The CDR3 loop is CASSYRGLGTDTQYF. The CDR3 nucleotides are TGTGCCAGCAGTTACAGGGGGCTAGGCACAGATACGCAGTATTTT.